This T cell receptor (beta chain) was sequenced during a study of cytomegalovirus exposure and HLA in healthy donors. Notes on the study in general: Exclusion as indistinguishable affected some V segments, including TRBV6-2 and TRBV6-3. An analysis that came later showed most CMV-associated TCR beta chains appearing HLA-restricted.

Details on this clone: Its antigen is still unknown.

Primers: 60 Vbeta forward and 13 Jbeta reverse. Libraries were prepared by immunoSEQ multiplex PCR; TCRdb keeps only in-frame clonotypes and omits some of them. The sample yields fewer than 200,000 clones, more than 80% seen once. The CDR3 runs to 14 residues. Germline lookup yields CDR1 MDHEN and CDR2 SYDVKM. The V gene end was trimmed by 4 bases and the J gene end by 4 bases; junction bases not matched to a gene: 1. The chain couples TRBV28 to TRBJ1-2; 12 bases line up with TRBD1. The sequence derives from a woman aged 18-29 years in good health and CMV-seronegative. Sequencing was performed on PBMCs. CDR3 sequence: CASSSGQGAYGYTF. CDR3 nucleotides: TGTGCCAGCAGTTCGGGACAGGGGGCCTATGGCTACACCTTC.